The 17 T cell receptor beta chains in this list originate from one sample, sequenced in a study of long-term antiretroviral therapy in people with HIV. immunoSEQ v3.0 was run at survey level. TCRdb keeps only in-frame clones here, not all; method: immunoSEQ multiplex PCR. This sample has approximately 20,000 clones, with around 78% found just once. Sequencing used unsorted PBMCs, obtained 2.2 years after starting antiretroviral therapy. Receptors originate from a man between 50 and 59 years old with HIV.

In its sample, this clone was seen a few times. This chain joins TRBV2 and TRBJ1-3; D is possibly TRBD1 (5 bases). V was clipped by 4 bases and J by 0 bases, with 7 bases between them. CDR1 is SNHLY, CDR2 FYNNEI, per germline. The CDR3 contains 14 residues. The CDR3 is CASSGQGSGNTIYF. The CDR3 coding sequence is TGTGCCAGCAGTGGGCAGGGCTCTGGAAACACCATATATTTT.

This clone appeared a single time. The genes are TRBV11-1 and TRBJ2-7, with D uncertain. Looked up from germline, CDR1 is SGHAT and CDR2 is FQDESV (reference sequence). The CDR3 has 13 residues. V was trimmed by 1 base and J by 0 bases, leaving 4 bases between them. CDR3 nucleotide sequence: TGTGCCAGCAGCTTAGACATCTCCTACGAGCAGTACTTC. It yields the protein CASSLDISYEQYF.

This sequence joins TRBV28 and TRBJ2-1; D possibly corresponds to TRBD2 (5 bases). This CDR3 region has 17 residues. Per germline, CDR1 MDHEN and CDR2 SYDVKM. Trimming removed 7 bases from V and 0 bases from J, with 19 bases in between. CDR3 residues: CASTFRAGLSSYNEQFF. In nucleotides, the CDR3 is TGTGCCAGCACTTTTAGGGCGGGCCTTAGCTCCTACAATGAGCAGTTCTTC.

The V call is TRBV9, the J call TRBJ2-2; TRBD2 matches 16 bases. Germline assignment: CDR1 SGDLS and CDR2 YYNGEE. The CDR3 has 17 residues. Trimming removed 4 bases from V and 4 bases from J; junction bases left unmatched: 4. The CDR3 here is CASSPGLAGGGTGELFF. In nucleotides, the CDR3 is TGTGCCAGCAGCCCGGGACTAGCGGGGGGGGGCACCGGGGAGCTGTTTTTT.

J is TRBJ2-7 and V is TRBV27, with a weak D call TRBD2 (5 bases). Per the germline V gene, CDR1 is MNHEY and CDR2 is SMNVEV (reference sequence). Trimming stripped 6 bases from V and 4 bases from J, with 10 bases between. This CDR3 contains 12 residues. The CDR3 protein is CASSDRTYEQYF. For the CDR3, the DNA is TGTGCCAGCAGCGATCGGACTTACGAGCAGTACTTC.

CDR3 in amino acids: CASSPDRGRNIQYF. DNA of the CDR3: TGCGCCAGCAGCCCTGACAGGGGGCGAAACATTCAGTACTTC. V and J are TRBV4-3 and TRBJ2-4; 10 bases agree with TRBD1. V trimming: 4 bases; J trimming: 6 bases; junction bases outside the gene matches: 3. Germline values: CDR1 LGHNA, CDR2 YSLEER. CDR3 length: 14 amino acids.

The chain is built from TRBV27 and TRBJ1-5, with D hard to call. CDR1 MNHEY and CDR2 SMNVEV come from the germline V gene (reference sequence). The CDR3 has 13 residues. Trimming left V 0 bases short and J 2 bases short, with 2 bases between. In DNA, the CDR3 is TGTGCCAGCAGTTTATCGGGCAATCAGCCCCAGCATTTT. It codes for CASSLSGNQPQHF.

J is TRBJ1-2 and V is TRBV20-1; D is unclear. Germline V lookup: CDR1 DFQATT, CDR2 SNEGSKA (reference sequence). The CDR3 length is 11 residues. The ends were cut back, 4 bases at V and 4 bases at J, with 7 bases in the middle. CDR3 loop: CSATRAYGYTF. For the CDR3, the DNA is TGCAGTGCTACAAGGGCCTATGGCTACACCTTC.

V gene TRBV7-2 combines with J gene TRBJ2-2, with D unclear. CDR3 length: 16 residues. Trimming left V 2 bases short and J 5 bases short, with 15 bases between. Germline CDR1 is SGHTA and CDR2 is FQGNSA. CDR3 in DNA: TGTGCCAGCAGCTTACGGGCGCATAGGGTAACCGGGGAGCTGTTTTTT. This codes for CASSLRAHRVTGELFF.

This clone was observed once. The chain joins TRBV23-1 to TRBJ2-5; D gene uncertain. TRBV23-1 is classed as an ORF, of uncertain function. The V end was cut by 5 bases, the J end by 5 bases, with 9 bases between. This CDR3 contains 12 residues. The CDR3 DNA is TGCGCCAGCAGTAATTTCGGGGAGACCCAGTACTTC. It encodes CASSNFGETQYF.

The chain recombines TRBV7-6 with TRBJ2-2, with D perhaps assigned TRBD1 or TRBD2 (5 bases each). The V end was cut by 6 bases, the J end by 4 bases, with 15 bases between. The CDR3 runs 15 residues. CDR1 SGHVS and CDR2 FNYEAQ come from the germline V gene. The DNA for the CDR3 is TGTGCCAGCAGTTTGACCGGGACCTCCACCGGGGAGCTGTTTTTT. This gives the protein CASSLTGTSTGELFF.

The chain links TRBV28 to TRBJ1-2, with D maybe TRBD1 (5 bases). This CDR3 is 13 amino acids long. The germline CDR1 and CDR2 sequences are MDHEN and SYDVKM. V gave up 6 bases and J gave up 4 bases, with 12 bases separating them. CDR3 region: CASSLRQLYGYTF. The CDR3 DNA sequence: TGTGCCAGCAGCCTTAGACAGCTCTATGGCTACACCTTC.

This clone showed up just a few times. The chain carries TRBV7-6 and TRBJ1-4, with D tentatively TRBD1 (5 bases). This CDR3 comprises 15 residues. V was trimmed by 7 bases and J by 5 bases, leaving 17 bases between them. CDR1 is SGHVS and CDR2 is FNYEAQ in the germline V gene. The CDR3 is CASTLWGQKNEKLFF. The CDR3 bases are TGTGCCAGCACACTCTGGGGCCAGAAGAATGAAAAACTGTTTTTT.

This sequence joins TRBV27 and TRBJ1-1, with TRBD1 identical over 10 bases. J gave up 0 bases and V 6 bases, and 7 bases lay outside the gene matches. Germline CDR1 is MNHEY and CDR2 is SMNVEV (reference sequence). CDR3 length: 16 amino acids. CDR3 nucleotides: TGTGCCAGCAGCAGGACAGGGGGATTAATGAACACTGAAGCTTTCTTT. It is translated as CASSRTGGLMNTEAFF.

This clone was seen a few times. V gene TRBV9 combines with J gene TRBJ1-4, with TRBD1 as a possible D gene (5 bases). V lost 2 bases, J lost 7 bases, and 9 bases lay in between. The germline CDR1 and CDR2 sequences are SGDLS and YYNGEE. The CDR3 covers 13 residues. The DNA for the CDR3 is TGTGCCAGCAGCGTCGCGGGGGGTGAAAAACTGTTTTTT. Protein: CASSVAGGEKLFF. Filled out from reference TRBV9 and TRBJ1-4, the complete variable domain reads DSGVTQTPKHLITATGQRVTLRCSPRSGDLSVYWYQQSLDQGLQFLIQYYNGEERAKGNILERFSAQQFPDLHSELNLSSLELGDSALYFCASSVAGGEKLFFGSGTQLSVL.

The chain has TRBV19 and TRBJ2-3, with D perhaps matching TRBD2 (6 bases). V shed 5 bases and J shed 1 base, with 10 bases lying between them. The CDR3 is 14 residues long. Looked up from germline, CDR1 is LNHDA and CDR2 is SQIVND (reference sequence). Written as DNA, the CDR3 is TGTGCCAGTAGTGGGTGGGGGGGCACAGATACGCAGTATTTT. This codes for CASSGWGGTDTQYF.

The chain joins TRBV19 to TRBJ1-1; D unresolved. The germline gives CDR1 LNHDA, CDR2 SQIVND (reference sequence). The CDR3 has 13 residues. V was pared by 3 bases and J by 5 bases, with 10 bases between. The CDR3 DNA follows: TGTGCCAGTAGTATCGCTACGCATACTGAAGCTTTCTTT. Its protein is CASSIATHTEAFF.